This note documents a single TCR beta chain sequence. As yet, its antigen is unknown. In TCRdb, the reads were re-called with MiXCR into one record per CDR3 protein. This repertoire shows a few hundred thousand distinct CDR3 sequences, 22% found once; its top ten account for around a sixth. The V end lost 4 bases, the J end lost 0 bases, and 10 bases lay between the germline ends. Per the germline V gene, CDR1 is SGHKS and CDR2 is YYEKEE (reference sequence). The CDR3 runs 14 residues. These data belong to a study of T cell repertoires in cytomegalovirus infection. Overall study: Indications of both CMV infection and matching HLA type were provided by public TCR beta signatures. Study conclusions and caveats: Identification of carriers of CMV plus the relevant HLA was achieved through cumulative public TCR beta family frequency. In two of eight donors, the top clonotype was HLA-C-restricted CMV-specific.

The source of this sequence is a human donor in good health (CMV status not recorded). Some clones in this sample may be carry-over from other donors' samples. Sequenced sample: CD8+ T cells from PBMCs. V usage is TRBV5-5 and J usage is TRBJ2-5; possibly TRBD1 for D (5 bases). CDR3 coding DNA: TGTGCCAGCAGCCTTGGGGCGTACCAAGAGACCCAGTACTTC. It encodes CASSLGAYQETQYF.